This T cell receptor beta chain was captured by sequencing in a study of early T cells in non-severe SARS-CoV-2 infection. This clonotype appeared many times. Unique molecular identifiers tagged individual cDNA molecules. Each CDR3 protein gets one entry after TCRdb re-called the 5' RACE reads with MiXCR. The sample includes 50,000 or so distinct CDR3 sequences, 8% to 8.5% of them seen just once. The CDR3 spans 15 residues. In germline, CDR1 is SEHNR, CDR2 FQNEAQ (reference sequence). With 6 bases removed from V and 0 bases from J, the gap between germline ends came to 14 bases. The specimen sequenced was whole blood. The source is an adult who was a healthcare worker with PCR-confirmed SARS-CoV-2 infection or an uninfected control (not recorded which). The chain combines TRBV7-9 with TRBJ1-1, with no clear D. This CDR3 reads CASSPYGGLNTEAFF. The DNA of the CDR3 is TGTGCCAGCAGTCCATACGGAGGACTGAACACTGAAGCTTTCTTT.